This TCR beta chain originates from a study of blood T cell repertoires in COVID-19 (dated by TCRdb to between 2020 and 2021). Looking at the study overall: Samples from collaborators originated in the United States, Italy and Spain and spanned both the acute and convalescent phases of COVID-19. The prospective study material was composed of cDNA or gDNA derived from T cells, B-cell-depleted T cells, or PBMCs. A de-identified subject ID, COVID-19 status, age in years and sex were almost always included in the sample metadata. Subjects who had been exposed to COVID-19, were actively infected with it, or had recovered from it provided the deeply sampled blood TCRbeta repertoires that made up the dataset. The repertoires were released in a freely available public database meant as a resource for research on the immune response to SARS-CoV-2. Where available, HLA class I and class II types were taken from metadata supplied by the sample provider and were not determined by assay-based typing. Samples came from the ongoing ImmuneRACE study (first 160 participants) plus 1,254 subjects from 6 global collaborators. Overall study outcomes, separate from this receptor: The quantity of clinical and demographic metadata differed by source and by participant and was supplied without curation.

In the case of this clone: Its antigen is still unknown. Qualities for individual bases were not recorded, and no much larger clone is one base off.

One collaborating source in Seattle enrolled patients while the patients were actively infected and followed the patients over time throughout the course of disease. The collaborating institutions used their own protocols to collect whole blood in K2EDTA tubes. For TCRbeta analysis, collaborators shipped samples in one of three forms: frozen whole blood, isolated PBMCs, or DNA extracted from either of those sample types. The immunoSEQ Assay, a bias-controlled multiplex PCR, was used to amplify TCRbeta CDR3 regions from genomic DNA. The source study handled its data this way. The number of nucleated cells in each sample was estimated from the amplification of reference gene primers within the assay. To quantify the absolute abundance of each unique TCRbeta CDR3 rearrangement, sequence reads were collapsed and filtered. For each sample, productive Simpson clonality was calculated as the square root of Simpson's diversity index over productive rearrangements. TCRdb mirrors the immuneACCESS table, restricted to in-frame sequences. Some clones are absent from its copies; in checked studies, under half trace to an unresolved V gene, and the reason for the others is unknown. That table gives V, J and clone size, and the DNA gave D and trimming. Counted in this sample were some 64,000 clones; roughly 78% of them appeared once. The ten largest clones capture approximately 15% of the sample.

Inclusive of the bounding cysteine and phenylalanine, the CDR3 is 14 residues long. Only the CDR3 DNA stays, 42 bases, in frame from base 1. V sheds 5 bases and J sheds 3 bases, leaving 14 bases between their ends. CDR1 and CDR2, per the germline V gene, are SGHAT and FQNNGV. The source of this sequence is a man in his 60s with COVID-19, enrolled during active disease. The material sequenced was peripheral blood. The chain was built from TRBV11-2 and TRBJ2-7; TRBD1 is a possible D gene, resting on 6 matching bases. The CDR3 amino acid sequence is: CASSQQGSLYEQYF. The DNA sequence is given as TGTGCCAGCAGCCAACAGGGATCTCTCTACGAGCAGTACTTC.